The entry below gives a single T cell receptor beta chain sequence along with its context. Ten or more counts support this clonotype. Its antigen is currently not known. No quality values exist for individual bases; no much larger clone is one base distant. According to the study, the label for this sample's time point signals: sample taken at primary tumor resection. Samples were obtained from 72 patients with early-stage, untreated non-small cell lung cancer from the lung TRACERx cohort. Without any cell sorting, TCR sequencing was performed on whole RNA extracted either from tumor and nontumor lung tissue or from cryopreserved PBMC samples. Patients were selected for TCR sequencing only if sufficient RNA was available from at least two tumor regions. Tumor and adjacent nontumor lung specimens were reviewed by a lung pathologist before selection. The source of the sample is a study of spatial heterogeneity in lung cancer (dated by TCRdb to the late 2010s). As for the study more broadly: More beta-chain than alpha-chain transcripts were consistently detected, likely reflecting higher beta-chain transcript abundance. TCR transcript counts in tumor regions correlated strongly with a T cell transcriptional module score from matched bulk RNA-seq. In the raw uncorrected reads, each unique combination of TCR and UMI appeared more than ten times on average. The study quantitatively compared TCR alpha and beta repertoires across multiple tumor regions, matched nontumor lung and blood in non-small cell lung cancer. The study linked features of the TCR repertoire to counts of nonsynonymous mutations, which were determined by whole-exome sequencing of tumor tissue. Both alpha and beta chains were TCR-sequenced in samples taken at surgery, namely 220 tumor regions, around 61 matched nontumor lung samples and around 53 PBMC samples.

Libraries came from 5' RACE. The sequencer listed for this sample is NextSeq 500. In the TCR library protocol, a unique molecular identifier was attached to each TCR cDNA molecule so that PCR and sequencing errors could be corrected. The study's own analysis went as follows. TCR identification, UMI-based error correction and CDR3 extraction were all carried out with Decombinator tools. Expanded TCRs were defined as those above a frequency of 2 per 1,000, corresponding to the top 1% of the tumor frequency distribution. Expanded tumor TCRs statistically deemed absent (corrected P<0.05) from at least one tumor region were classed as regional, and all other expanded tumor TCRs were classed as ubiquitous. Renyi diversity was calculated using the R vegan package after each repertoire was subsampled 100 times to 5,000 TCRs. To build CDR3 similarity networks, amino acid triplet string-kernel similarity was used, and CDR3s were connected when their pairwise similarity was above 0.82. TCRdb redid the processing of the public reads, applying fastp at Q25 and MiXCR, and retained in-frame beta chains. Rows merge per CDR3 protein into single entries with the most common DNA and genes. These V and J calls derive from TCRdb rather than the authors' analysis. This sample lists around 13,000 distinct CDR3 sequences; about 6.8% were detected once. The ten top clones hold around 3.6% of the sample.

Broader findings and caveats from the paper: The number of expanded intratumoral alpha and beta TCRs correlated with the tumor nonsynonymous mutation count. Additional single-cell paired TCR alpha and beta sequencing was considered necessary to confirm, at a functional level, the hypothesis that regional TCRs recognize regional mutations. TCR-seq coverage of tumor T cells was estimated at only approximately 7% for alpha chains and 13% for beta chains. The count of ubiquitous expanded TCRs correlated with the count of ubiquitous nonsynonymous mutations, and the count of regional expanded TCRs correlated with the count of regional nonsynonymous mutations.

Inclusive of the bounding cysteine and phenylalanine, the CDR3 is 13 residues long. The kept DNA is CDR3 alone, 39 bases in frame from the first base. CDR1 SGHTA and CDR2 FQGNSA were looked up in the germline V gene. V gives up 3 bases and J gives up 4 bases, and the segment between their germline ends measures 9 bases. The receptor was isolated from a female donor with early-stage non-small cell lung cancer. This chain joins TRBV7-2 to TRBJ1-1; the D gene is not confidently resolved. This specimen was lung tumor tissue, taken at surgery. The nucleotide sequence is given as TGTGCCAGCAGCTTCCCGGGCAGCACTGAAGCTTTCTTT. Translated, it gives CASSFPGSTEAFF.